This T cell receptor (beta chain) was recorded in a study of control samples from healthy donors and cancer patients. Method: immunoSEQ multiplex PCR; TCRdb's copy keeps in-frame clones and lacks some. The sample lists roughly 400,000 clones, 80% to 95% seen once, with 6% to 7% in the top ten. The CDR3 has 15 amino acids. Trimming removed 1 base from V and 1 base from J, with 10 bases in between. The sequence derives from a man between 35 and 55 years old with head and neck cancer. Sequencing was done on a sample of PBMCs. This sequence joins TRBV23-1 and TRBJ1-1; D is unresolved. Being an ORF, TRBV23-1 has a function that is uncertain. CDR3 protein: CASSQFTTENTEAFF. CDR3 nucleotides: TGCGCCAGCAGTCAATTTACGACGGAGAACACTGAAGCTTTCTTT.